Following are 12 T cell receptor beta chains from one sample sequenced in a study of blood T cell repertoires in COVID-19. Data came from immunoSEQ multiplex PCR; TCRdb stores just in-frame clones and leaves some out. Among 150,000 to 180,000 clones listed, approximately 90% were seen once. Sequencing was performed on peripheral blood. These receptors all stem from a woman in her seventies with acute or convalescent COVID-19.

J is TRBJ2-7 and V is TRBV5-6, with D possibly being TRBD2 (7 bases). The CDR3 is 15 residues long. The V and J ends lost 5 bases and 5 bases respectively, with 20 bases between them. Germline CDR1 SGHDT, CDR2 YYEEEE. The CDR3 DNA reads TGTGCCAGCAGGAGAGAGGGGGGGGAGAAGAACGAGCAGTACGTC. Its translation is CASRREGGEKNEQYV.

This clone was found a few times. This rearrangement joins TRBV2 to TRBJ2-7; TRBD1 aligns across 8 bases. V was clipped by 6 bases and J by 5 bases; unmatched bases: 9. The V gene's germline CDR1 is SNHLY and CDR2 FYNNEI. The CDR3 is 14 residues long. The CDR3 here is CASRGRGRFNEQYV. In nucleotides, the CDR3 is TGTGCCAGCAGGGGCAGGGGGCGCTTTAACGAGCAGTACGTC.

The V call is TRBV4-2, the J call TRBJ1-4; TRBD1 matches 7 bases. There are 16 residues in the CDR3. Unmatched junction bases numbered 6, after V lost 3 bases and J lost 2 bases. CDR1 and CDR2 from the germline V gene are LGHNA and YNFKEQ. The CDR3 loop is CASSHRQGSTNEKLFF. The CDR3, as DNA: TGTGCCAGCAGCCACCGACAGGGCTCCACTAATGAAAAACTGTTTTTT.

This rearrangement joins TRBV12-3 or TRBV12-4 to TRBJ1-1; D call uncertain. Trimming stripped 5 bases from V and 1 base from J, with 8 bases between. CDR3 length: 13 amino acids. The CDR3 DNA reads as TGTGCCAGCAGTAGTAGACAGAACACTGAAGCTTTCTTT. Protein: CASSSRQNTEAFF.

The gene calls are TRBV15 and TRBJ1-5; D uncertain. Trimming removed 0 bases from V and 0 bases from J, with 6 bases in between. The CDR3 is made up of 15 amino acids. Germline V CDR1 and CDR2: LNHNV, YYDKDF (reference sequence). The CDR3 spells CATSRDYNSNQPQHF. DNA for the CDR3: TGTGCCACCAGCAGAGATTATAATAGCAATCAGCCCCAGCATTTT.

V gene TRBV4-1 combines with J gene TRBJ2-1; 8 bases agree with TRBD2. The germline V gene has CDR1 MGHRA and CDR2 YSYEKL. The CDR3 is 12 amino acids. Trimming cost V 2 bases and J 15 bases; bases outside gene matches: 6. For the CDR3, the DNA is TGCGCCAGCAGCCAAAGCGGGGGACGTCCGTTCTTC. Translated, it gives CASSQSGGRPFF.

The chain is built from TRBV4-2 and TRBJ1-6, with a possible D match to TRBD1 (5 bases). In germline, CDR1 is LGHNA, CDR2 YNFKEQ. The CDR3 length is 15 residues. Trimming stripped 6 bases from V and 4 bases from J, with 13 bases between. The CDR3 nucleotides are TGTGCCAGCAGGCACGGGGGTGCTTATAATTCACCCCTCCACTTT. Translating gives CASRHGGAYNSPLHF.

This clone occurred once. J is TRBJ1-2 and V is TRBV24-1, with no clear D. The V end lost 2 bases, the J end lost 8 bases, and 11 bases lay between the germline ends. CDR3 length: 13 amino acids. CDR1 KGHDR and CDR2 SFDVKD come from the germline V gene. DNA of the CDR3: TGTGCCACCAGTGATTCTGACACCGAGGGCTACACCTTC. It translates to CATSDSDTEGYTF.

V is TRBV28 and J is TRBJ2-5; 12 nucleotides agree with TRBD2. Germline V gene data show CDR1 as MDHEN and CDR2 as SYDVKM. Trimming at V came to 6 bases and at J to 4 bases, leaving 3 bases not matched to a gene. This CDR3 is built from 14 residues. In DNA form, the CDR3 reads TGTGCCAGCAGCCGGACTAGCGGGGTAGAGACCCAGTACTTC. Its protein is CASSRTSGVETQYF.

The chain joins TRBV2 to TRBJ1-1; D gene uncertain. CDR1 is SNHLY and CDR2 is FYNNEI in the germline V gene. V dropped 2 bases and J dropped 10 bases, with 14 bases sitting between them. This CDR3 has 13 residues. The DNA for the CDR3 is TGTGCCAGCAGTGAAAGCTCGGTTGGTAGAGCTTTCTTT. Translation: CASSESSVGRAFF.

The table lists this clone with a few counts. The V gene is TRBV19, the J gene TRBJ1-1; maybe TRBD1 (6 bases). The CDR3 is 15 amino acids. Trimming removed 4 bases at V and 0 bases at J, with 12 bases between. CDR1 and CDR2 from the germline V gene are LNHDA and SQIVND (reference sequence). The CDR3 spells CASSTPDRMNTEAFF. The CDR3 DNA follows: TGTGCCAGTAGTACCCCGGACAGAATGAACACTGAAGCTTTCTTT.

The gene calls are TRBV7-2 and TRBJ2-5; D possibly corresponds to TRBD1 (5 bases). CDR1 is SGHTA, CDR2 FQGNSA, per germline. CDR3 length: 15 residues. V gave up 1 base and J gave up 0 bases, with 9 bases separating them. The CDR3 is CASSLGQGYQETQYF. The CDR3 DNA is TGTGCCAGCAGCTTAGGGCAGGGCTACCAAGAGACCCAGTACTTC.